These T cell receptor beta chains were read from a single sample in a study of blood T cell repertoires in COVID-19. Using immunoSEQ multiplex PCR, the repertoire was profiled, and TCRdb retains in-frame clones only, with some absent. The sample records 120,000 or so clones, roughly 90% being singletons. Source material: peripheral blood. The receptors here all came from a man aged 50 or older with acute or convalescent COVID-19. The CDR3 runs from the conserved cysteine through the conserved F or W. D genes are given only for firm matches. Clone size appears in some rows only: once, few, many, or a class for an expanded clone.

DNA: TGTGCCAGCAGTCTGACAGGGCCATTCTCTGGAAACACCATATATTTT
CDR3: CASSLTGPFSGNTIYF
J: TRBJ1-3
D: TRBD1
V: TRBV6-6
size: .

DNA: TGTGCCAGCAGCCCGGGACAGGGTTTCTCACCCCTCCACTTT
CDR3: CASSPGQGFSPLHF
J: TRBJ1-6
D: TRBD1
V: TRBV11-3
size: .

DNA: TGCGCCAGCAGCCAAGATCTTACGAGTCAGCCCCAGCATTTT
CDR3: CASSQDLTSQPQHF
J: TRBJ1-5
D: .
V: TRBV4-3
size: .

DNA: TGTGCCAGCATCTTGGACAGGGTATCCGCAGATACGCAGTATTTT
CDR3: CASILDRVSADTQYF
J: TRBJ2-3
D: TRBD1
V: TRBV27
size: .

DNA: TGTGCCAGCAGTGGGCAGTTCAACACTGAAGCTTTCTTT
CDR3: CASSGQFNTEAFF
J: TRBJ1-1
D: .
V: TRBV2
size: .

DNA: TGCGCCAGCAGCTCCGCGGGGCAGCGGGAGGGCCTCAACGAGCAGTACTTC
CDR3: CASSSAGQREGLNEQYF
J: TRBJ2-7
D: TRBD2
V: TRBV5-1
size: .

DNA: TGTGCCAGCAGCCTGGGCGGGACAGGGAGTACTGAAGCTTTCTTT
CDR3: CASSLGGTGSTEAFF
J: TRBJ1-1
D: TRBD1
V: TRBV5-6
size: .

DNA: TGTGCCAGCAGTGAAGATGGGGCAGGGGCCGGTAGCGACTCCTACGAGCAGTACTTC
CDR3: CASSEDGAGAGSDSYEQYF
J: TRBJ2-7
D: .
V: TRBV6-1
size: .

DNA: TGTGCCAGCAGCGCTGGGGGGTATTTTCAGCCCCAGCATTTT
CDR3: CASSAGGYFQPQHF
J: TRBJ1-5
D: .
V: TRBV2
size: few

DNA: TGTGCCAGTAGTATAGATAATTTAGGGACTAGCCGTCGAAATGAGCAGTTCTTC
CDR3: CASSIDNLGTSRRNEQFF
J: TRBJ2-1
D: TRBD2
V: TRBV19
size: .

DNA: TGTGCCTGGGGAGCGGGAGGGCCTGGCACAGATACGCAGTATTTT
CDR3: CAWGAGGPGTDTQYF
J: TRBJ2-3
D: TRBD2
V: TRBV30
size: .

DNA: TGTGCCAGCAGTCTAATTGGTCAGGGCAACTACGAGCAGTACTTC
CDR3: CASSLIGQGNYEQYF
J: TRBJ2-7
D: .
V: TRBV2
size: .

DNA: TGTGCCAGCAGCCGACTAACTGGGGAGCTGTTTTTT
CDR3: CASSRLTGELFF
J: TRBJ2-2
D: .
V: TRBV3-1/TRBV3-2
size: .

DNA: TGTGCCAGCAGCTTCTCAACTGGACAGGGAGCGGGAAACACCATATATTTT
CDR3: CASSFSTGQGAGNTIYF
J: TRBJ1-3
D: TRBD1
V: TRBV5-5
size: few

DNA: TGTGCTAGTGGTTTGGCCGCCTCGGGACACCCAGGGACCTACGAGCAGTACTTC
CDR3: CASGLAASGHPGTYEQYF
J: TRBJ2-7
D: .
V: TRBV12-5
size: .

DNA: TGTGCCAGCAGCTTAGCTCAGGGGGAAAGGTCCCTCCACTTT
CDR3: CASSLAQGERSLHF
J: TRBJ1-6
D: TRBD1
V: TRBV7-2
size: .

DNA: TGTGCCAGCAGCACGACGGCGTTGGGGCAGGAGACCCAGTACTTC
CDR3: CASSTTALGQETQYF
J: TRBJ2-5
D: .
V: TRBV7-2
size: .

DNA: TGTGCCAGCAGTTTTACCAGCTCAGGGAATGGCTACACCTTC
CDR3: CASSFTSSGNGYTF
J: TRBJ1-2
D: .
V: TRBV27
size: .